This TCR beta chain was observed in a study of Ad26.COV2.S vaccination and SARS-CoV-2 variants. Study outcomes and limitations: The study found similar non-spike TCR breadth in vaccine and placebo recipients. Reported post-vaccination CD8+ and CD4+ T cell responses to spike showed substantial breadth. While placebo recipients had lower spike-specific TCR breadth, vaccine recipients had more.

Germline loops: CDR1 MNHEY, CDR2 SMNVEV (reference sequence). The CDR3 contains 11 residues. This clone was found a few times. Its antigen is as yet unknown. One junction end does not reproduce the germline sequence, and a read error may be involved. Sequencing used immunoSEQ multiplex PCR; TCRdb keeps in-frame clones, though not all of them. The sample holds around 45,000 clones; approximately 83% are singletons and the top ten take over 40%. This chain links TRBV27 with TRBJ1-2; 9 nucleotides agree with TRBD1. The sequenced sample was peripheral blood, obtained after recovery from COVID-19. The clonotype originates from a human donor who had recovered from COVID-19. The DNA for the CDR3 is TGTGCCAGCCGGAGCCGGGACAGGGAAGTTTTC. Its protein product is CASRSRDREVF.